In its sample, the clone carrying this TCR beta chain was seen once. This sample stems from a study of T-cell memory formation after mild COVID-19. TCRdb used MiXCR to reprocess the 5' RACE reads, holding one entry per CDR3 protein. The top ten hold approximately 1.5% of the sample, which has 40,000 to 55,000 distinct CDR3 sequences, less than 7.5% seen once. Germline V gene sequence: CDR1 SEHNR, CDR2 FQNEAQ (reference sequence). The CDR3 is 10 amino acids. V was cut by 8 bases and J by 9 bases, with 8 bases left in between. Material for sequencing was PBMCs or a T cell subset sorted from them (not recorded which). The chain couples TRBV7-9 to TRBJ2-1; tentatively, D is TRBD2 (6 bases). The clonotype comes from a man between 18 and 35 years old who had mild COVID-19 (a few samples of this study predate the infection). Cell type and time point are not known. Here the CDR3 DNA reads TGTGCCAGCTCGGGGGTTGAGCAGTTCTTC. Amino acids: CASSGVEQFF.